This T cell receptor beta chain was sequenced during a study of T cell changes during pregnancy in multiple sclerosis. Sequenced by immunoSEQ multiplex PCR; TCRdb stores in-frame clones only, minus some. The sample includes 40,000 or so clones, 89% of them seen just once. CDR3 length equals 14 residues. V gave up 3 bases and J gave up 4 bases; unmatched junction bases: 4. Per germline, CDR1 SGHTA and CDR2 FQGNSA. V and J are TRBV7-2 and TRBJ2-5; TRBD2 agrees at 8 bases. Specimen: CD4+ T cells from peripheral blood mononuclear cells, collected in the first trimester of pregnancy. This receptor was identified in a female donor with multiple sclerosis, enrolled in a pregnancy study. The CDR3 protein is CASSFSGIAETQYF. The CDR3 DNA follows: TGTGCCAGCAGCTTTAGCGGGATTGCAGAGACCCAGTACTTC.